The rows below give T cell receptor beta chains drawn from one sample of a study of CD8 T cells in ankylosing spondylitis. One entry per CDR3 protein results from TCRdb running MiXCR on the 5' RACE reads. This sample has 150,000 or so distinct CDR3 sequences; approximately 20% occur once, and the top ten carry over 7.5%. The sample taken for sequencing was blood, either unsorted or a sorted T cell fraction (not recorded which). The receptors shown here come from a male donor with ankylosing spondylitis or in good health (not recorded which). Both conserved end residues are part of each CDR3. The D gene is left open where the match is weak. Where a row states a size, it is once, few, many or the class of an expanded clone; other rows omit it.

cdr3_nt	cdr3_aa	clone_size	d_call	j_call	v_call
TGCAGTGTCGGCAACTTCGGGTCACCCCTCCACTTT	CSVGNFGSPLHF	few	NA	TRBJ1-6	TRBV20-1
TGTGCCAGTAGTACCGGACAAGCGAACACTGAAGCTTTCTTT	CASSTGQANTEAFF	few	NA	TRBJ1-1	TRBV19
TGTGCCTGGACCAACAACTCCGCAACTAATGAAAAACTGTTTTTT	CAWTNNSATNEKLFF	few	NA	TRBJ1-4	TRBV30
TGCAGTGCTAGAGGGTTAGGAGGGACTTACTACGAGCAGTACTTC	CSARGLGGTYYEQYF	many	NA	TRBJ2-7	TRBV20-1
TGTGCCAGTAGCAGGGAGACTAGACTTCCCTACGAGCAGTACTTC	CASSRETRLPYEQYF	NA	NA	TRBJ2-7	TRBV19
TGTGCCATCAGTGGGGGACAGGGAGCTAATGAAAAACTGTTTTTT	CAISGGQGANEKLFF	NA	TRBD1	TRBJ1-4	TRBV10-3
TGTGCCAGCAGCCAAGCACGACAGGGTGGTGGTGGGGCTTTCTTT	CASSQARQGGGGAFF	many	TRBD1	TRBJ1-1	TRBV3-1
TGCGCCAGCAGCTTTCACCGGGATTCCGGGGGGACCCAGTACTTC	CASSFHRDSGGTQYF	many	NA	TRBJ2-5	TRBV5-1
TGTGCCAGCAGTTTGGAAAGCTTCAGGGTTTCCTACGAGCAGTACTTC	CASSLESFRVSYEQYF	many	NA	TRBJ2-7	TRBV28
TGTGCCAGCAGTTTAACAGGGGGCATCACCTTC	CASSLTGGITF	NA	TRBD1	TRBJ1-2	TRBV28
TGCAGCGTTGAGAGGCAGTACAATGAGCAGTTCTTC	CSVERQYNEQFF	NA	NA	TRBJ2-1	TRBV29-1
TGCGCCAGCAGCTTGGCCGGTCAGTACACCGGGGAGCTGTTTTTT	CASSLAGQYTGELFF	many	NA	TRBJ2-2	TRBV5-1
TGCAGTGCTAGAGCCAGACTAGCGGGGATATCCTACGAGCAGTACTTC	CSARARLAGISYEQYF	few	TRBD2	TRBJ2-7	TRBV20-1
TGTGCCAGCAGTGAAGCCGAGGGTTATGGGGATCAGCCCCAGCATTTT	CASSEAEGYGDQPQHF	many	NA	TRBJ1-5	TRBV2
TGTGCCAGCAGCCAAGGTTTGGGTGCGGGATCTGGAGATACGCAGTATTTT	CASSQGLGAGSGDTQYF	NA	NA	TRBJ2-3	TRBV3-1
TGTGCCACCAGACTAGCGGGAGATACGCAGTATTTT	CATRLAGDTQYF	NA	TRBD2	TRBJ2-3	TRBV27
TGCAGTGCTAGAGGCCAGGGGGGGAGGGTTAACACAGATACGCAGTATTTT	CSARGQGGRVNTDTQYF	many	NA	TRBJ2-3	TRBV20-1
TGCTCATCCCGACTTTTGGTGGCAGATACGCAGTATTTT	CSSRLLVADTQYF	NA	NA	TRBJ2-3	TRBV30
TGTGCCAGCAGCGAGAAGACAGCCGCACTCTACGAGCAGTACTTC	CASSEKTAALYEQYF	few	NA	TRBJ2-7	TRBV7-8
TGTGCCAGCAGCTCCCCACAGGGGGACTATGGCTACACCTTC	CASSSPQGDYGYTF	NA	TRBD1	TRBJ1-2	TRBV13
TGTGCCAGCAGCCGGGACAGGGAATCGAAGTACTTC	CASSRDRESKYF	NA	TRBD1	TRBJ2-4	TRBV5-4
TGTGCCAATAGTATTGGGTCAGGGGAAATGAACACTGAAGCTTTCTTT	CANSIGSGEMNTEAFF	NA	NA	TRBJ1-1	TRBV19
TGCGCCAGCAGCTTGGAACTAGCGGGAGGGTTCAATGAGCAGTTCTTC	CASSLELAGGFNEQFF	many	TRBD2	TRBJ2-1	TRBV5-1
TGTGCCAGCAGCCCCTCGGAGGGCGGGAGCACAGATACGCAGTATTTT	CASSPSEGGSTDTQYF	few	NA	TRBJ2-3	TRBV3-1
TGCAGTGCGCAGACAGGGTCCGCGAACACCGGGGAGCTGTTTTTT	CSAQTGSANTGELFF	many	TRBD1	TRBJ2-2	TRBV20-1
TGTGCCAGCAAGGGACAGTTGAACACTGAAGCTTTCTTT	CASKGQLNTEAFF	NA	TRBD1	TRBJ1-1	TRBV28
TGTGCCAGCAGCTTATTACAGGCCTCCTACGAGCAGTACTTC	CASSLLQASYEQYF	few	NA	TRBJ2-7	TRBV11-2
TGCAGCGTTGTTGTGCCGGGGGCGGATGAAGCTTTCTTT	CSVVVPGADEAFF	NA	NA	TRBJ1-1	TRBV29-1
TGCAGTGCTAGAGGGACCTACGAGCAGTACTTC	CSARGTYEQYF	few	NA	TRBJ2-7	TRBV20-1
TGCGCCAGCAGCTCTCTAGGGGTCTCTGGGGCCAACGTCCTGACTTTC	CASSSLGVSGANVLTF	NA	NA	TRBJ2-6	TRBV5-1
TGTGCCAGCAGCCCCGAAAGGCTCAATGAGCAGTTCTTC	CASSPERLNEQFF	many	NA	TRBJ2-1	TRBV7-3
TGCAGCGTCGGACTAGCGGGGGCCCACACAGATACGCAGTATTTT	CSVGLAGAHTDTQYF	many	TRBD2	TRBJ2-3	TRBV29-1
TGCTGCGCTAGAGATCCCCGGGACAGGGGGCGTTCCTACGAGCAGTACTTC	CCARDPRDRGRSYEQYF	few	TRBD1	TRBJ2-7	TRBV20-1
TGTGCCAGCAGCTCTTTTGGTTATGAGCAGTTCTTC	CASSSFGYEQFF	NA	NA	TRBJ2-1	TRBV7-9
TGTGCCAGCACCTCGACTAGATTAGGCGAGCAGTACTTC	CASTSTRLGEQYF	few	NA	TRBJ2-7	TRBV6-6
TGTGCCACACTAGCGGGGAGCTCCTACAATGAGCAGTTCTTC	CATLAGSSYNEQFF	many	TRBD2	TRBJ2-1	TRBV2
TGTGCCTTGGGGCCCGGGGAGCTGTTTTTT	CALGPGELFF	NA	NA	TRBJ2-2	TRBV30
TGTGCCAGCAGCTTCGGACAGGGAAGTGGCTACACCTTC	CASSFGQGSGYTF	many	TRBD1	TRBJ1-2	TRBV11-2
TGTGCCAGCAGCCCACAGCCAGGCTCCTACAATGAGCAGTTCTTC	CASSPQPGSYNEQFF	NA	NA	TRBJ2-1	TRBV3-1
TGTGCCAGCTGCCCGATGGGGACTCATACAGATACGCAGTATTTT	CASCPMGTHTDTQYF	NA	NA	TRBJ2-3	TRBV2
TGCAGCGTTGGAAGGATCGGTGAAGAACTGTTTTTT	CSVGRIGEELFF	NA	NA	TRBJ1-4	TRBV29-1
TGTGCCAGCAAAGGACTAGCGGGAGATTACGAGCAGTACTTC	CASKGLAGDYEQYF	many	TRBD2	TRBJ2-7	TRBV6-4
TGCAGTGCAACACCCCCCGCGGGAGGTGTAGATACGCAGTATTTT	CSATPPAGGVDTQYF	many	TRBD2	TRBJ2-3	TRBV20-1
TGCAGCGTCCTAACTAGCGGGCTCACAGATACGCAGTATTTT	CSVLTSGLTDTQYF	NA	TRBD2	TRBJ2-3	TRBV29-1
TGTGCCAGCAGTGGGTTCAGGGAGACCGGGGAGCTGTTTTTT	CASSGFRETGELFF	few	NA	TRBJ2-2	TRBV6-1
TGTGCCAGCAGTTTGGAGACCCAGTACTTC	CASSLETQYF	many	NA	TRBJ2-5	TRBV12-3/TRBV12-4
TGTGCCAGCAGGACGACAGGGGCTTACACAGATACGCAGTATTTT	CASRTTGAYTDTQYF	NA	TRBD1	TRBJ2-3	TRBV7-9
TGCGCCAGCAGCTTGAACAGGGGCAACACCGGGGAGCTGTTTTTT	CASSLNRGNTGELFF	NA	TRBD1	TRBJ2-2	TRBV5-1
TGTGCCAGCAGTTTCTATGGCAGGGGGAATCAGCCCCAGCATTTT	CASSFYGRGNQPQHF	NA	TRBD1	TRBJ1-5	TRBV12-3/TRBV12-4
TGTGCCAGCAGTTTAGATCAGACTAGCGGGACTCGGTACTTC	CASSLDQTSGTRYF	many	TRBD2	TRBJ2-7	TRBV12-3/TRBV12-4
TGTGCCAGCAGCTTGGGGCAAAGGCTCCACCTGCCCTTAAACTATGGCTACACCTTC	CASSLGQRLHLPLNYGYTF	many	NA	TRBJ1-2	TRBV5-6
TGCAGTGCTAGCCAAGTGAGGGGACCCCGAGTCCAGTACTTC	CSASQVRGPRVQYF	NA	NA	TRBJ2-5	TRBV20-1
TGCAGCGTTGAAAGGGCAGGGACTGAAGCTTTCTTT	CSVERAGTEAFF	many	NA	TRBJ1-1	TRBV29-1
TGTGCCAGCAGTGAGGAGCGGGCTACCTACGAGCAGTACTTC	CASSEERATYEQYF	many	NA	TRBJ2-7	TRBV2
TGTGCCATCAGGAGCGGGAGCTCCTACAATGAGCAGTTCTTC	CAIRSGSSYNEQFF	NA	TRBD2	TRBJ2-1	TRBV10-3
TGTGCCAGCAGCCCAAGACTAGCGGGATTCTACGAGCAGTACTTC	CASSPRLAGFYEQYF	NA	TRBD2	TRBJ2-7	TRBV13
TGTGCCAGCAGCGCGGGGGGGTCGAACACTGAAGCTTTCTTT	CASSAGGSNTEAFF	NA	NA	TRBJ1-1	TRBV7-9
TGCAGTGCTTTACCAACGACTAGCGGGAGAGGCTTAGGGTTCAATGAGCAGTTCTTC	CSALPTTSGRGLGFNEQFF	many	TRBD2	TRBJ2-1	TRBV20-1
TGTGCCAGCAGTCGAGGCTCTTATTATAGCAATCAGCCCCAGCATTTT	CASSRGSYYSNQPQHF	few	NA	TRBJ1-5	TRBV6-1